This T cell receptor beta chain was found in a study of T cell responses to AZD1222 COVID-19 vaccine. Study outcomes and limitations: Receipt of two AZD1222 doses was followed by a rise in Spike-specific TCR breadth and depth. Without day 14 samples, only post-peak T cell repertoires were studied.

This CDR3 is built from 14 residues. Germline loops: CDR1 MNHNY, CDR2 SVGAGI (reference sequence). V gave up 0 bases and J gave up 13 bases, with 18 bases separating them. Comment on this clone: Its target is unknown.

Second-dose intervals near 4 or 12 weeks were combined. Using immunoSEQ multiplex PCR, the repertoire was profiled, and TCRdb retains in-frame clones only, with some absent. The data contain 95,000 to 150,000 clones, more than 85% of them singletons. This chain connects TRBV6-6 to TRBJ1-2; tentatively, D is TRBD1 (5 bases). The sample here was peripheral blood, taken 28 days after the second AZD1222 dose. This receptor was identified in an adult who received the AZD1222 COVID-19 vaccine. The CDR3 region is CASSYSDSNQLGTF. The CDR3 DNA reads TGTGCCAGCAGTTACTCCGACAGCAACCAACTCGGCACCTTC.